The 27 T cell receptor beta chains in this list originate from one sample, sequenced in a study of response to subunit inactivated influenza vaccine. TCRdb re-called the RT-PCR reads with MiXCR, one entry per CDR3 protein. The table records about 700,000 distinct CDR3 sequences, about 15% of them present only once. The sequencing here drew on PBMCs from blood, taken 14 to 15 days before vaccination. Receptors were obtained from a man aged 45-60 years who received an inactivated influenza vaccine.

This clonotype was seen more than once but under ten times. CDR3 coding DNA: TGTGCCAGCAGTTTATCCAGGGTGCTCTTAGAGACCCAGTACTTC. It is translated as CASSLSRVLLETQYF. The V gene is TRBV28, the J gene TRBJ2-5, with D perhaps TRBD1 (5 bases). CDR1 and CDR2 from the germline V gene are MDHEN and SYDVKM. Trimming left V 1 base short and J 4 bases short, with 13 bases between. The CDR3 length is 15 residues.

J is TRBJ2-3 and V is TRBV6-4; 7 bases line up with TRBD2. The V gene's germline CDR1 is MRHNA and CDR2 SNTAGT. The CDR3 totals 16 residues. V lost 8 bases, J lost 9 bases, and 20 bases stayed unmatched. The CDR3 sequence is CASQIQPGPLGGTQYF. In DNA form, the CDR3 reads TGTGCCAGCCAAATACAACCGGGCCCTTTGGGGGGGACGCAGTATTTT.

V is TRBV7-2 and J is TRBJ2-7; the D is unclear. V was trimmed by 3 bases and J by 6 bases, leaving 9 bases between them. The CDR3 extends over 12 amino acids. Germline V gives CDR1 SGHTA, CDR2 FQGNSA. The CDR3 DNA reads TGTGCCAGCAGCTTTTATGCATCCGAGCAGTACTTC. This gives the protein CASSFYASEQYF.

This clonotype was seen more than once but under ten times. The chain uses TRBV5-1 and TRBJ2-7; 11 nucleotides agree with TRBD2. The V gene's germline CDR1 is SGHRS and CDR2 YFSETQ. The ends lost 4 bases at V and 3 bases at J; junction bases unmatched: 9. CDR3 length equals 16 residues. The CDR3 DNA reads as TGCGCCAGCAGCCCAACTCCCCTAGCGGGGGGCTACGAGCAGTACTTC. This codes for CASSPTPLAGGYEQYF.

The genes are TRBV30 and TRBJ1-1; 7 nucleotides line up with TRBD1. CDR1 GTSNPN and CDR2 SVGIG come from the germline V gene (reference sequence). This CDR3 comprises 14 residues. Trimming took 2 bases from V and 0 from J; bases not matched to a gene: 3. Here the CDR3 reads CAWSSRGMNTEAFF. CDR3 DNA: TGTGCCTGGAGTTCCAGGGGGATGAACACTGAAGCTTTCTTT.

This clonotype came up once. A read error may be the cause here, since a much bigger clone is one base away. V gene TRBV7-2 combines with J gene TRBJ2-3; a possible D gene is TRBD2 (5 bases). The V gene lost 5 bases and the J gene lost 4 bases, with 13 bases spanning the gap. This CDR3 has 14 residues. The germline gives CDR1 SGHTA, CDR2 FQGNSA. The CDR3, as DNA: TGTGCCAGCAGCACAGCGGACCCCCCAGATACGCAGTATTTT. Amino acids: CASSTADPPDTQYF.

This clonotype was picked up a small number of times. This rearrangement joins TRBV18 to TRBJ2-1; D is possibly TRBD1 (7 bases). The germline CDR1 and CDR2 sequences are KGHSH and LQKENI. There are 18 residues in the CDR3. The V end was cut by 4 bases, the J end by 3 bases, with 22 bases between. CDR3 loop: CASSRRVFRDSYYNEQFF. The CDR3 nucleotides read TGTGCCAGCTCACGGAGGGTTTTTCGGGACAGTTACTACAATGAGCAGTTCTTC.

Ten or more counts support this clonotype. This rearrangement joins TRBV12-3 or TRBV12-4 to TRBJ1-1; D is unclear. The CDR3 has 17 amino acids. The V end was cut by 3 bases, the J end by 2 bases, with 19 bases between. This CDR3 is CASSFLSAGLYNTEAFF. The CDR3 coding sequence is TGTGCCAGCAGTTTCTTATCTGCCGGACTGTATAACACTGAAGCTTTCTTT.

V and J are TRBV15 and TRBJ2-3; D is perhaps TRBD1 or TRBD2 (6 bases each). The germline CDR1 and CDR2 sequences are LNHNV and YYDKDF (reference sequence). The CDR3 is made up of 13 amino acids. Trimming left V 1 base short and J 14 bases short, with 16 bases between. The CDR3 nucleotides read TGTGCCACCAGCAGAGGGGGGGCTTCAAGCCCGTATTTT. This sequence encodes CATSRGGASSPYF.

This clonotype was detected only a few times. The chain carries TRBV20-1 and TRBJ1-5, with a weak D call TRBD1 (5 bases). Germline lookup yields CDR1 DFQATT and CDR2 SNEGSKA (reference sequence). CDR3 length equals 12 residues. Trimming left V 3 bases short and J 9 bases short, with 12 bases between. The CDR3 reads CSASIGTGPQHF. In nucleotides, the CDR3 is TGCAGTGCTAGCATAGGGACCGGGCCCCAGCATTTT.

This clonotype has more than one count but fewer than ten. The CDR3 bases are TGTGCCAGCAGTTTATGGTCCCTAGCTGGGGACAATGAGCAGTTCTTC. Protein sequence: CASSLWSLAGDNEQFF. The V and J genes are TRBV12-3 or TRBV12-4 and TRBJ2-1, with a possible D match to TRBD2 (5 bases). V was cut by 2 bases and J by 5 bases, with 16 bases left in between. This CDR3 contains 16 residues.

At least ten counts were recorded for this clonotype. The chain combines TRBV7-2 with TRBJ2-7, with a possible D match to TRBD1 (5 bases). CDR1 and CDR2 from the germline V gene are SGHTA and FQGNSA. Trimming took off 5 bases at V and 2 bases at J, with 13 bases between the two ends. The CDR3 sequence is 14 residues long. CDR3 amino acids: CASSPSMGPYEQYF. The CDR3 nucleotides read TGTGCCAGCAGCCCCTCGATGGGGCCCTACGAGCAGTACTTC.

CDR3 residues: CASSYLQPELYEQYF. The CDR3, as DNA: TGTGCCAGCAGTTACTTACAGCCCGAGCTCTACGAGCAGTACTTC. The chain is built from TRBV6-2 or TRBV6-3 and TRBJ2-7; D unresolved. Germline V gene data show CDR1 as MNHEY and CDR2 as SVGEGT. Trimming shortened V by 1 base and J by 3 bases, and 13 bases separated the two germline ends. The CDR3 length is 15 residues.

This clonotype appeared a few times. The genes are TRBV9 and TRBJ2-7, with D possibly matching TRBD2 (5 bases). The CDR3 runs 15 residues. V was shortened by 4 bases and J by 0 bases, with 14 bases between the two germline ends. Germline loops: CDR1 SGDLS, CDR2 YYNGEE. CDR3 sequence (DNA): TGTGCCAGCAGCCCCCGGACTGGGCCCTCCTACGAGCAGTACTTC. It encodes CASSPRTGPSYEQYF.

This clonotype was picked up a small number of times. The chain couples TRBV6-5 to TRBJ1-4, with 7 nucleotides matching TRBD1. The junction had 12 bases not matched to a gene; V was cut back by 0 bases and J by 5 bases. The CDR3 sequence is 18 residues long. Germline CDR1 and CDR2: MNHEY and SVGAGI. CDR3 in DNA: TGTGCCAGCAGTTACTCGATAAGCGTCGGGACAGAAAATGAAAAACTGTTTTTT. Its protein is CASSYSISVGTENEKLFF.

Ten or more counts support this clonotype. The CDR3 sequence is CASSLRGHSYEQYF. Written as DNA, the CDR3 is TGCGCCAGCAGCTTGAGGGGCCACTCCTACGAGCAGTACTTC. The chain links TRBV5-1 to TRBJ2-7; possible D gene TRBD1, 5 bases. The CDR3 contains 14 residues. Germline CDR1 is SGHRS and CDR2 is YFSETQ. Trimming took off 1 base at V and 0 bases at J, with 8 bases between the two ends.

The V call is TRBV7-9, the J call TRBJ2-7, with 8 nucleotides matching TRBD1. Trimming cost V 0 bases and J 3 bases; bases outside gene matches: 7. This CDR3 has 16 residues. CDR1 and CDR2 from the germline V gene are SEHNR and FQNEAQ (reference sequence). The DNA for the CDR3 is TGTGCCAGCAGCTTAGCTTCAGGGGGCGAGTTCTACGAGCAGTACTTC. Amino acid sequence: CASSLASGGEFYEQYF.

The sample holds a few counts of this clonotype. V and J are TRBV20-1 and TRBJ2-3; 11 nucleotides line up with TRBD2. The CDR3 sequence is 17 residues long. Germline CDR1 and CDR2: DFQATT and SNEGSKA (reference sequence). The trim removed 5 bases at V and 4 bases at J, leaving 14 bases unmatched. The CDR3 coding sequence is TGCAGTGCTTGGGACCTCGGGACTAGCGGACTACCAGATACGCAGTATTTT. Amino acids: CSAWDLGTSGLPDTQYF.

This clonotype came up a few times. The CDR3 DNA reads as TGCGCCAGCAGCCATGGTAACACTGAAGCTTTCTTT. Translating it yields CASSHGNTEAFF. The chain recombines TRBV4-1 with TRBJ1-1; D not certain. The CDR3 is 12 amino acids. The V end was cut by 3 bases, the J end by 2 bases, with 4 bases between. Per the germline V gene, CDR1 is MGHRA and CDR2 is YSYEKL.

The chain has TRBV5-6 and TRBJ1-5, with 7 positions matching TRBD1. The CDR3 covers 15 residues. V shed 3 bases, J shed 5 bases, and the junction held 8 bases outside the gene matches. The germline gives CDR1 SGHDT, CDR2 YYEEEE. The chain's CDR3 is CASSYTGQLDQPQHF. The CDR3 DNA is TGTGCCAGCAGCTATACGGGACAGCTCGATCAGCCCCAGCATTTT.

The chain couples TRBV7-9 to TRBJ2-5; D is possibly TRBD1 (5 bases). The V end lost 4 bases, the J end lost 5 bases, and 14 bases lay between the germline ends. CDR1 SEHNR and CDR2 FQNEAQ come from the germline V gene (reference sequence). CDR3 length equals 14 residues. The CDR3 DNA follows: TGTGCCAGCAGCTCCCAGGCAGGGTCCGAGACCCAGTACTTC. Protein: CASSSQAGSETQYF.

At least ten counts were recorded for this clonotype. V is TRBV7-8 and J is TRBJ2-5; TRBD1 aligns across 8 bases. This CDR3 has 14 amino acids. The trim removed 2 bases at V and 5 bases at J, leaving 4 bases unmatched. The V gene's germline CDR1 is SGHVS and CDR2 FQNEAQ. The CDR3 bases are TGTGCCAGCAGCTTACAGGGGGCGGCGGAGACCCAGTACTTC. Encoded protein: CASSLQGAAETQYF.

The chain joins TRBV11-1 to TRBJ1-1; 9 nucleotides align to TRBD1. Germline CDR1 is SGHAT and CDR2 is FQDESV (reference sequence). Germline trimming cut 5 bases from V and 4 bases from J; bases unmatched to any gene: 20. The length of the CDR3 is 19 residues. CDR3 DNA sequence: TGTGCCAGCAGCCCGAGCCCTTACCGGGACAGGGTTTTAGGCACTGAAGCTTTCTTT. It codes for CASSPSPYRDRVLGTEAFF.

At least ten counts were recorded for this clonotype. The J gene is TRBJ2-1, the V gene TRBV10-3, with 7 bases matching TRBD2. The V gene end was trimmed by 0 bases and the J gene end by 3 bases; junction bases not matched to a gene: 11. Germline V gene data show CDR1 as ENHRY and CDR2 as SYGVKD. The CDR3 covers 18 residues. The CDR3 region has the DNA TGTGCCATCAGTGAGTCGATAGCGGGCTCAGGACGCTACAATGAGCAGTTCTTC. Its translation: CAISESIAGSGRYNEQFF.

This chain links TRBV7-2 with TRBJ2-5, with TRBD2 matching 10 bases. The V gene end was trimmed by 1 base and the J gene end by 5 bases; junction bases not matched to a gene: 7. The CDR3 has 16 amino acids. Germline V gives CDR1 SGHTA, CDR2 FQGNSA. The CDR3 coding sequence is TGTGCCAGCAGCTTAGGGTCTAGCGGGGGCCAGGAGACCCAGTACTTC. It is translated as CASSLGSSGGQETQYF.

The J gene is TRBJ2-7, the V gene TRBV10-2; 9 bases are a match to TRBD1. The CDR3 is 16 amino acids. Germline V gene lookup returns CDR1 WSHSY and CDR2 SAAADI. The V gene end was trimmed by 7 bases and the J gene end by 5 bases; junction bases not matched to a gene: 15. This CDR3 is CASKKGQGPNRDEQYF. The CDR3 DNA reads as TGCGCCAGCAAGAAGGGACAGGGCCCCAATAGGGACGAGCAGTACTTC.

This sequence joins TRBV19 and TRBJ1-5; 7 bases are shared with TRBD1. The V gene end was trimmed by 3 bases and the J gene end by 4 bases; junction bases not matched to a gene: 3. CDR3 length equals 14 residues. Per germline, CDR1 LNHDA and CDR2 SQIVND (reference sequence). In DNA, the CDR3 is TGTGCCAGTAGTATCGGGGGACAGAATCAGCCCCAGCATTTT. It encodes CASSIGGQNQPQHF.